This T cell receptor (beta chain) was identified during a study of control samples from healthy donors and cancer patients. The CDR3 sequence is 14 residues long. V was cut by 5 bases and J by 7 bases, with 16 bases left in between. Germline CDR1 reads SGHRS; CDR2 reads YFSETQ. Sequencing used immunoSEQ multiplex PCR; TCRdb keeps in-frame clones, though not all of them. Of about 150,000 clones in the sample, roughly 93% are singletons; the top ten hold roughly 5.5%. The V gene is TRBV5-1, the J gene TRBJ1-5, with D possibly matching TRBD1 (6 bases). Sequenced sample: blood. The receptor was isolated from a man between 18 and 35 years old in good health. CDR3 sequence: CASSLGVGGQPQHF. CDR3 coding DNA: TGCGCCAGCAGTCTGGGGGTTGGGGGCCAGCCCCAGCATTTT.